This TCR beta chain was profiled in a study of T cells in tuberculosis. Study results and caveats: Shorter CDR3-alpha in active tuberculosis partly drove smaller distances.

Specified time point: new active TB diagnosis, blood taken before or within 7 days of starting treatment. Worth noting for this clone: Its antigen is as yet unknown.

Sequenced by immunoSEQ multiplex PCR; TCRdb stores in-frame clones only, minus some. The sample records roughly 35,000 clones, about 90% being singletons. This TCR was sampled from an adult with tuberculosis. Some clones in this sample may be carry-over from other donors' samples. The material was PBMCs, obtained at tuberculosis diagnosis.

The chain's CDR3 is CASSRGERAWTF. The CDR3 nucleotides read TGTGCCAGCAGTCGGGGGGAAAGAGCTTGGACCTTC. The chain recombines TRBV6-1 with TRBJ1-2; tentative D call: TRBD1 (5 bases). The CDR3 is 12 residues long. Per germline, CDR1 MNHNS and CDR2 SASEGT. V lost 5 bases to trimming and J lost 14 bases, with 18 bases between them.